A selection of T cell receptor beta chains follows, all from one sample in a study of shared clonotypes between healthy human individuals. Measured with immunoSEQ multiplex PCR; TCRdb has only the in-frame clones, and not every one. Found here are 450,000 to 550,000 clones, 79% of them singletons; the top ten hold over 10%. Sequencing input: PBMCs. Source of these receptors: a middle-aged woman in good health. Some clones in this sample may be carry-over from other donors' samples. Both conserved end residues are part of each CDR3. D genes are given only for firm matches. Expanded clones get a size class; other rows say once, few or many, or leave the size out.

cdr3_nt | cdr3_aa | d_call | clone_size | cdr3_length | j_call | v_call
TGCAGCGTTGGGACTAGCGGGAGTATCACCTACAATGAGCAGTTCTTC | CSVGTSGSITYNEQFF | TRBD2 | NA | 16 | TRBJ2-1 | TRBV29-1
TGTGCCAGCAGCTTAGCGAGCGTAGCTGGGGCCAACGTCCTGACTTTC | CASSLASVAGANVLTF | NA | many | 16 | TRBJ2-6 | TRBV7-9
TGTGCCAGCAGCCAAGGAGCTAGTTTCAGTCCAGATACGCAGTATTTT | CASSQGASFSPDTQYF | NA | NA | 16 | TRBJ2-3 | TRBV4-2
TGTGCCAGCAGTTTACTAGCGGGAGGGCGTAGTGAGCAGTTCTTC | CASSLLAGGRSEQFF | TRBD2 | NA | 15 | TRBJ2-1 | TRBV28
TGTGCCAGCAGCCATCAGACTAGCGCAAGCTCCTACAATGAGCAGTTCTTC | CASSHQTSASSYNEQFF | TRBD2 | NA | 17 | TRBJ2-1 | TRBV5-8
TGTGCCAGCTCACTCGGGACAGTCGGCTCCTACGAGCAGTACTTC | CASSLGTVGSYEQYF | TRBD1 | NA | 15 | TRBJ2-7 | TRBV18
TGTGCCAGCAGCGCCATACAGGGGACCCACGAGCAGTACTTC | CASSAIQGTHEQYF | TRBD1 | NA | 14 | TRBJ2-7 | TRBV9
TGTGCCAGCAGACGGGCGTTGTGGACAGGGTTTTACGAGCAGTACTTC | CASRRALWTGFYEQYF | TRBD1 | once | 16 | TRBJ2-7 | TRBV27
TGTGCCAGCGGGTGGAGGACAGGGGGCTTTAATGAGCAGTTCTTC | CASGWRTGGFNEQFF | TRBD1 | NA | 15 | TRBJ2-1 | TRBV7-2
TGTGCCAGCAGTCCACAGGGCTTTGAAGCTTTCTTT | CASSPQGFEAFF | NA | once | 12 | TRBJ1-1 | TRBV28
TGTGCCAGCAGTCCCTTCAGGTCTGGCGAGCAGTACTTC | CASSPFRSGEQYF | NA | NA | 13 | TRBJ2-7 | TRBV6-5
TGTGCCAGCAGCTTGTCAGGGCGGAACACTGAAGCTTTCTTT | CASSLSGRNTEAFF | NA | few | 14 | TRBJ1-1 | TRBV11-3
TGTGCCAGCAGCTTAGCCGGTAGTTCAGTAGCGCCCTACAATGAGCAGTTCTTC | CASSLAGSSVAPYNEQFF | NA | NA | 18 | TRBJ2-1 | TRBV7-2
TGTGCCAGCAGCGTACAGTCAGGGGCTGGTGAAGCTTTCTTT | CASSVQSGAGEAFF | NA | NA | 14 | TRBJ1-1 | TRBV9
TGTGCCAGCAGCCCCGCCGGGACAGAATATGGCTACACCTTC | CASSPAGTEYGYTF | TRBD1 | NA | 14 | TRBJ1-2 | TRBV7-9
TGTGCCAGCAAGGTGGGAGGGCCCACAGATACGCAGTATTTT | CASKVGGPTDTQYF | TRBD2 | few | 14 | TRBJ2-3 | TRBV7-2
TGCAGCGTTGTACTTGCGGGAGGATACGAGCAGTACTTC | CSVVLAGGYEQYF | TRBD2 | few | 13 | TRBJ2-7 | TRBV29-1
TGCGCCAGCAGTCCAAGGACAGGGATGGTCTACGAGCAGTACTTC | CASSPRTGMVYEQYF | TRBD1 | NA | 15 | TRBJ2-7 | TRBV10-1
TGCGCCAGCAGCCAAGATTCGTCCAGGGAATATAGCAATCAGCCCCAGCATTTT | CASSQDSSREYSNQPQHF | NA | NA | 18 | TRBJ1-5 | TRBV4-1
TGTGCCAGCAGTCAAGATATATCCCTCTCCGGGTTGGGCACAGATACGCAGTATTTT | CASSQDISLSGLGTDTQYF | NA | NA | 19 | TRBJ2-3 | TRBV27
TGTGCCAGTAGTACCCCCCCGTTAAGCCTAGCTGAAGCTTTCTTT | CASSTPPLSLAEAFF | NA | NA | 15 | TRBJ1-1 | TRBV19
TGTGGGAGAGGGACAGGGAGCTCCTACGAGCAGTACTTC | CGRGTGSSYEQYF | NA | NA | 13 | TRBJ2-7 | TRBV21-1
TGTGCCAGCAGGGTCGGGACTACCTACAATGAGCAGTTCTTC | CASRVGTTYNEQFF | TRBD2 | NA | 14 | TRBJ2-1 | TRBV2
TGTGCCATCAGTGCGACTAGCGGGAGGGCCGGTAGCGGGGAGCTGTTTTTT | CAISATSGRAGSGELFF | TRBD2 | NA | 17 | TRBJ2-2 | TRBV10-3
TGCAGCGTTGCTGGTAAAAGAGTCTACAATGAGCAGTTCTTC | CSVAGKRVYNEQFF | NA | NA | 14 | TRBJ2-1 | TRBV29-1
TGTGCCAGCAGTTTGGGACAGGTCAATTCACCCCTCCACTTT | CASSLGQVNSPLHF | TRBD1 | NA | 14 | TRBJ1-6 | TRBV28
TGTGCCAGCAGCCGTCTAGCGGTCTACGAGCAGTACTTC | CASSRLAVYEQYF | TRBD2 | NA | 13 | TRBJ2-7 | TRBV28
TGTGCCAGCAGTGGGAGGGAAGGAGAGACCCAGTACTTC | CASSGREGETQYF | NA | NA | 13 | TRBJ2-5 | TRBV6-4
TGTGCCAGCAGCGCGGGCCAACCAACGACAGATACGCAGTATTTT | CASSAGQPTTDTQYF | NA | NA | 15 | TRBJ2-3 | TRBV7-3
TGTGCCACCAGCAGGGGCGGGACAGGGTACAGCAATCAGCCCCAGCATTTT | CATSRGGTGYSNQPQHF | TRBD1 | NA | 17 | TRBJ1-5 | TRBV15
TGTGCCAGCAGCCTCGGGATTAACAATGAGCAGTTCTTC | CASSLGINNEQFF | NA | few | 13 | TRBJ2-1 | TRBV7-9